These T cell receptor beta chains were read from a single sample in a study of shared clonotypes between healthy human individuals. Clones were sequenced by immunoSEQ multiplex PCR, and TCRdb holds only the in-frame ones, with some missing. Here the sample spans 2 million to 2.5 million clones, less than 95% being singletons. Material: naive CD8+ T cells sorted from blood. Receptors were obtained from a young man in good health. Both conserved end residues are part of each CDR3. The D gene is left open where the match is weak. Size tells how often a clone was seen (once, few, many) or the class of an expanded clone, and some rows leave it out.

v_gene	abundance	d_gene	j_gene	CDR3nt	CDR3aa
TRBV5-6	.	TRBD2	TRBJ2-7	TGTGCCAGCAGCCCCGGACTAGCGGGAGGTATTTTTATCTACGAGCAGTACTTC	CASSPGLAGGIFIYEQYF
TRBV19	.	TRBD1	TRBJ1-1	TGTGCCAGTAATCCCGGGACAGCTCCTGAAGCTTTCTTT	CASNPGTAPEAFF
TRBV19	.	.	TRBJ2-2	TGTGCCAGTATGGGCTGGGGATTTGACACCGGGGAGCTGTTTTTT	CASMGWGFDTGELFF
TRBV4-1	.	.	TRBJ1-6	TGCGCCAGCAGCCAAGGTGGGACCTTGAATTCACCCCTCCACTTT	CASSQGGTLNSPLHF
TRBV5-1	.	TRBD2	TRBJ2-1	TGCGCCAGCAGCTTCCTCAACCCCGGGACTACCTACAATGAGCAGTTCTTC	CASSFLNPGTTYNEQFF
TRBV9	.	.	TRBJ2-3	TGTGCCAGCAGCGTTTCCACCTCGAGCCTCACAGATACGCAGTATTTT	CASSVSTSSLTDTQYF
TRBV11-2	.	.	TRBJ2-6	TGTGCCAGCAGCTTAGGAGGGGACACGAGCGTCCTGACTTTC	CASSLGGDTSVLTF
TRBV6-5	.	TRBD2	TRBJ2-7	TGTGCCAGCAGTACTAGCGCCAATTCCTACGAGCAGTACTTC	CASSTSANSYEQYF
TRBV9	.	.	TRBJ2-1	TGTGCCAGCAGCGTAGGGTGGGGCAGCTATGAGCAGTTCTTC	CASSVGWGSYEQFF
TRBV6-5	.	.	TRBJ2-3	TGTGCCAGCAGCCTCCGGGACACAGATACGCAGTATTTT	CASSLRDTDTQYF
TRBV12-5	.	TRBD1	TRBJ2-5	TGTGCTAGTGGCTCCAGACAGGGGGCTTTGGAGACCCAGTACTTC	CASGSRQGALETQYF
TRBV28	.	TRBD2	TRBJ2-2	TGTGCCAGCAGTGAAGCGGGAGGGCCCGTCGGGGAGCTGTTTTTT	CASSEAGGPVGELFF
TRBV6-5	.	TRBD2	TRBJ2-3	TGTGCCAGCAGGAGGCTAGCGGGTAGCACAGATACGCAGTATTTT	CASRRLAGSTDTQYF
TRBV6-1	.	.	TRBJ2-7	TGTGCCAGCAGTACAGGGTCGGCCTACGAGCAGTACTTC	CASSTGSAYEQYF
TRBV5-1	.	.	TRBJ1-1	TGCGCCAGCAGCCCGACGGGCACTGAAGCTTTCTTT	CASSPTGTEAFF
TRBV4-1	.	.	TRBJ2-7	TGCGCCAGCAGCCAAGTCGACTCTCCTGGGACCTACGAGCAGTACTTC	CASSQVDSPGTYEQYF
TRBV30	.	TRBD2	TRBJ2-3	TGTGCCTGGAGTACTCTAGCGGGAGTGCGAGATACGCAGTATTTT	CAWSTLAGVRDTQYF
TRBV9	.	TRBD1	TRBJ2-7	TGTGCCAGCAGTGAGGAAGGGACAGCGCTCTACGAGCAGTACTTC	CASSEEGTALYEQYF
TRBV29-1	.	TRBD2	TRBJ2-2	TGCAGCGTTGAGGGGCTAGCGGGAGAGGTCGGGGAGCTGTTTTTT	CSVEGLAGEVGELFF
TRBV6-1	.	TRBD2	TRBJ2-3	TGTGCCACCGCCCGGCTAGCGGGGGGTCCAGATACGCAGTATTTT	CATARLAGGPDTQYF
TRBV4-1	.	.	TRBJ2-7	TGCGCCAGCAGACCCCGGGCCGTAGAAGCCTACGAGCAGTACTTC	CASRPRAVEAYEQYF
TRBV6-1	.	TRBD1	TRBJ2-7	TGTGCCAGCAGTGGGTACAGGGGGCGCGAGCAGTACTTC	CASSGYRGREQYF
TRBV30	.	TRBD2	TRBJ2-1	TGTGCCTGGAGCGGCCTAGCGGGGTGGAATGAGCAGTTCTTC	CAWSGLAGWNEQFF
TRBV11-2	.	.	TRBJ2-5	TGTGCCAGCAGCTCAGGTTACGAGGGGACCCAGTACTTC	CASSSGYEGTQYF
TRBV7-9	.	TRBD1	TRBJ2-7	TGTGCCAGCAGCTTAGAGGGGGCGTTCTCCTACGAGCAGTACTTC	CASSLEGAFSYEQYF
TRBV29-1	.	TRBD1	TRBJ2-2	TGCAGCGTTGAGCAGGGGGCCACCGGGGAGCTGTTTTTT	CSVEQGATGELFF
TRBV6-6	.	TRBD1	TRBJ1-4	TGTGCCAGCAGTCCACTTAGGACAGGGGATGAAAAACTGTTTTTT	CASSPLRTGDEKLFF
TRBV9	.	TRBD2	TRBJ2-7	TGTGCCAGCAGCGTGAGAGCGGGGTCGAGCTCCTACGAGCAGTACTTC	CASSVRAGSSSYEQYF
TRBV5-5	once	TRBD1	TRBJ1-2	TGTGCCAGCAGCAGCGGACAGGGCTTGAGTCTTCCGGGCTACACCTTC	CASSSGQGLSLPGYTF
TRBV28	few	.	TRBJ2-7	TGTGCCAGCAGTTGGGGTTACGAGCAGTACTTC	CASSWGYEQYF
TRBV7-3	.	.	TRBJ1-1	TGTGCCAGCAGCTTAGGAGCGGAGAACACTGAAGCTTTCTTT	CASSLGAENTEAFF
TRBV27	.	.	TRBJ1-2	TGTGCCAGCAGTCCCTCGGCCGGGGAGTTTAACTATGGCTACACCTTC	CASSPSAGEFNYGYTF
TRBV6-1	.	TRBD1	TRBJ2-7	TGTGCCAGCAGTGAAAGAGGGACAGGTACCTCCTACGAGCAGTACTTC	CASSERGTGTSYEQYF
TRBV6-5	.	TRBD1	TRBJ2-2	TGTGCCAGCAGTTACTCGACAGGGGCCGGGGAGCTGTTTTTT	CASSYSTGAGELFF
TRBV21-1	.	.	TRBJ2-7	TGTGCCAGCAGGCCCTACGAGCAGTACTTC	CASRPYEQYF
TRBV28	.	.	TRBJ1-6	TGTGCCAGCAGTTTCAACCTTAATTCACCCCTCCACTTT	CASSFNLNSPLHF
TRBV7-5	.	.	TRBJ2-7	TGTGCCAGAAGCCTCAAAGAGTCGAGGTGCCCCTCCTACGAGCAGTACTTC	CARSLKESRCPSYEQYF
TRBV2	.	.	TRBJ1-4	TGTGCCAGCAGTGGCGAAGGGTTGGAGCTAGAACTGTTTTTT	CASSGEGLELELFF
TRBV10-2	.	TRBD1	TRBJ1-5	TGCGCCAGCAGTGTAAACAGGGGGAGCAATCAGCCCCAGCATTTT	CASSVNRGSNQPQHF
TRBV13	.	.	TRBJ1-1	TGTGCCAGCAGCTTAGGACAGGGTACTGAAGCTTTCTTT	CASSLGQGTEAFF
TRBV6-1	.	.	TRBJ2-1	TGTGCCAGCAGTGAATTCTCCGTTAGCTCCTACAATGAGCAGTTCTTC	CASSEFSVSSYNEQFF
TRBV28	.	TRBD1	TRBJ2-5	TGTGCCAGCGGGCCGGGACAGGGAGGGGAGACCCAGTACTTC	CASGPGQGGETQYF
TRBV5-4	once	.	TRBJ2-3	TGTGCCAGCACCATCCTCGGGTCAGATACGCAGTATTTT	CASTILGSDTQYF
TRBV6-1	.	.	TRBJ2-2	TGTGCCAGCAGTGAACCGTGGGGCCATGGGACCGGGGAGCTGTTTTTT	CASSEPWGHGTGELFF
TRBV7-9	.	TRBD2	TRBJ2-5	TGTGCCAGCAGCTCCCCACTAGCGGAAGAGACCCAGTACTTC	CASSSPLAEETQYF
TRBV13	.	.	TRBJ1-1	TGTGCCAGCAGCTTAGAACAGAACACTGAAGCTTTCTTT	CASSLEQNTEAFF